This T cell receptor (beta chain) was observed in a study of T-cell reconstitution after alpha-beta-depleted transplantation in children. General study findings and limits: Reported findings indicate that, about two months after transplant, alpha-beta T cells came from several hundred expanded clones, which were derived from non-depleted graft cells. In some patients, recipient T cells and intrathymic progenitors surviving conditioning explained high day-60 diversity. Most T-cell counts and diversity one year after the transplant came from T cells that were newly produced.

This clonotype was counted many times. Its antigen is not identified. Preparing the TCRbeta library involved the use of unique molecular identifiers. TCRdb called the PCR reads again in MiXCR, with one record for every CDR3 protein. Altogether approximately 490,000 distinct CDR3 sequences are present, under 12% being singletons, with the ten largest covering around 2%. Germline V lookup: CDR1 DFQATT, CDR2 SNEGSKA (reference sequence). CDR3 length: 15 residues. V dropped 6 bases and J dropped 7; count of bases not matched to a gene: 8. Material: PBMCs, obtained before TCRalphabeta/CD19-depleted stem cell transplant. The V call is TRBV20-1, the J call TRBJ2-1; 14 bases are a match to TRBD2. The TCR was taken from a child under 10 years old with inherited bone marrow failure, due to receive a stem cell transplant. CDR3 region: CSAPRLAGGRNEQFF. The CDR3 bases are TGCAGTGCACCCAGACTAGCGGGAGGGCGGAATGAGCAGTTCTTC.